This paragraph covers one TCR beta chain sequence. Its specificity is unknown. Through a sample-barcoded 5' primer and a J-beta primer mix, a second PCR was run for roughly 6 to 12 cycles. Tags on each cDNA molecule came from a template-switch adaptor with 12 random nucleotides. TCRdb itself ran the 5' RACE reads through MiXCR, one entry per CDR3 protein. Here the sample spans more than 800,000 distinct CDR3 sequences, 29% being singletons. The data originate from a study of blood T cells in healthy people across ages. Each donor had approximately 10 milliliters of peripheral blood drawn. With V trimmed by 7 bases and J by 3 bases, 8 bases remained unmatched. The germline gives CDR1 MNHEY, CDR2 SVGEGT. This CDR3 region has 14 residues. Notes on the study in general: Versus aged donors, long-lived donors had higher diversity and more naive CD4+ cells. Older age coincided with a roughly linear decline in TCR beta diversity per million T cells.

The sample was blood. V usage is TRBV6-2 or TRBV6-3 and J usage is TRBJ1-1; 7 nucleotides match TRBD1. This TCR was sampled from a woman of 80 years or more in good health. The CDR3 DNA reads TGTGCCAGCACCATAGGGGGCTGGGACACTGAAGCTTTCTTT. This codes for CASTIGGWDTEAFF.